The TCR beta chain described here comes from a study of CD8 T cells in ankylosing spondylitis. Study conclusions and caveats: Reports of some motif variants in reactive arthritis synovial fluid and blood predate this one.

To note about this clonotype: What it binds is unknown.

Molecular-barcoded quantitative 5'-RACE produced these TCR beta libraries. TCRdb re-called the 5' RACE reads through MiXCR, storing one row per CDR3 protein. The sample contains approximately 350,000 distinct CDR3 sequences, roughly 15% of which appear only once. Sequencing used blood, either unsorted or a sorted T cell fraction (not recorded which). The sequence was collected from a male donor with ankylosing spondylitis or in good health (not recorded which).

CDR3 sequence reads: CASSEFGRPNRDIQYF. The CDR3, as DNA: TGCGCCAGCAGCGAGTTCGGCAGGCCTAATAGGGACATTCAGTACTTC. The chain employs TRBV5-1 and TRBJ2-4; D ambiguous. CDR3 size: 16 residues. V dropped 4 bases and J dropped 8 bases, with 22 bases sitting between them. CDR1 SGHRS and CDR2 YFSETQ come from the germline V gene.